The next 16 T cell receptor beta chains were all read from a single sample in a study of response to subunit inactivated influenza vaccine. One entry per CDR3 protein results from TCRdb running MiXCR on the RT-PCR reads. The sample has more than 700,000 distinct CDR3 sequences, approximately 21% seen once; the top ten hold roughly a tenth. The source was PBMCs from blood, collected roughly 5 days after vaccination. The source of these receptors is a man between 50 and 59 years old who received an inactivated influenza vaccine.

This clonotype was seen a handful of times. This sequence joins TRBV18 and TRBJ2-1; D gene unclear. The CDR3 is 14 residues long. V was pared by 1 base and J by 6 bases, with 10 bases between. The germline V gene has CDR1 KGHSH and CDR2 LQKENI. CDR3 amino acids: CASSPQNNRNEQFF. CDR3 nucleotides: TGTGCCAGCTCACCACAAAATAACCGCAATGAGCAGTTCTTC.

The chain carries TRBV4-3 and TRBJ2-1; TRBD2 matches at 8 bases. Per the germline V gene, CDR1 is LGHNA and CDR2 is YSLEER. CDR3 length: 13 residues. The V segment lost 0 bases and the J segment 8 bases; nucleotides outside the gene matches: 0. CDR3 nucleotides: TGCGCCAGCAGCCAAGAGGGACTAGATGAGCAGTTCTTC. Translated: CASSQEGLDEQFF.

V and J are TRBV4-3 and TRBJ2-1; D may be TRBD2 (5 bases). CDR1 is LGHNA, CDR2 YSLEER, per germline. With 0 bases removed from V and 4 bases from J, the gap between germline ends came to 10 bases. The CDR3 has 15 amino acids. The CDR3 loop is CASSQDLRGYNEQFF. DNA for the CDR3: TGCGCCAGCAGCCAAGACCTCCGGGGATACAATGAGCAGTTCTTC.

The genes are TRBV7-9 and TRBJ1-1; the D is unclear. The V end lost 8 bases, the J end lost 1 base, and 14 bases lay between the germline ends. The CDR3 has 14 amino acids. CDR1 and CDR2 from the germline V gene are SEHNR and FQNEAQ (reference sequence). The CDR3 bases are TGTGCCAGCTCAATGGCAGCCACGAACACTGAAGCTTTCTTT. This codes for CASSMAATNTEAFF.

CDR3 in DNA: TGTGCCAGCAGCTTAGGGGGCAGGGGGAATTCACCCCTCCACTTT. It codes for CASSLGGRGNSPLHF. The V gene is TRBV7-9, the J gene TRBJ1-6, with TRBD1 matching over 7 bases. CDR1 and CDR2 from the germline V gene are SEHNR and FQNEAQ (reference sequence). The CDR3 covers 15 residues. Trimming removed 1 base from V and 7 bases from J; junction bases left unmatched: 4.

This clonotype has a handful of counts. The CDR3 sequence is CSARDLRDSYEQYF. The DNA of the CDR3 is TGCAGTGCTAGAGATCTACGGGACAGCTACGAGCAGTACTTC. The rearrangement uses TRBV20-1 and TRBJ2-7, with 7 positions matching TRBD1. Germline V CDR1 and CDR2: DFQATT, SNEGSKA (reference sequence). This CDR3 comprises 14 residues. With 0 bases clipped from V and 3 bases from J, the junction kept 5 bases outside the gene matches.

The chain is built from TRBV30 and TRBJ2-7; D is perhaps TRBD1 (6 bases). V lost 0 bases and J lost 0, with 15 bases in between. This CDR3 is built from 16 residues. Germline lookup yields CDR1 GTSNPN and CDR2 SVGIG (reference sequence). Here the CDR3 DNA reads TGTGCCTGGAGTGTACTCAGCCGGACAGCCTCCTACGAGCAGTACTTC. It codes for CAWSVLSRTASYEQYF.

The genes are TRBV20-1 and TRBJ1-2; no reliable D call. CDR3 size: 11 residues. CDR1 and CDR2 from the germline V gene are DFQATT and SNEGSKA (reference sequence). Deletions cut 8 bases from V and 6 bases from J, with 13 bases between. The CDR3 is CSYSGPNGYTF. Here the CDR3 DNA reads TGCAGTTACAGTGGGCCCAATGGCTACACCTTC.

In nucleotides, the CDR3 is TGTGCCAGCAGCGAAAGGAGGGGCCGGGGCACAGATACGCAGTATTTT. Translation gives CASSERRGRGTDTQYF. V usage is TRBV27 and J usage is TRBJ2-3; D is perhaps TRBD2 (6 bases). Trimming removed 6 bases from V and 1 base from J, with 17 bases in between. CDR3 size: 16 residues. Germline CDR1 MNHEY, CDR2 SMNVEV (reference sequence).

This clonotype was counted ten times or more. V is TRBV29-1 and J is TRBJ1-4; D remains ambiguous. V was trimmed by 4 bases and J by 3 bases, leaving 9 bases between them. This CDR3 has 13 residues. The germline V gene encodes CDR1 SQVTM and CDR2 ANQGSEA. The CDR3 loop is CSVAAAANEKLFF. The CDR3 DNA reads TGCAGCGTTGCGGCAGCCGCTAATGAAAAACTGTTTTTT.

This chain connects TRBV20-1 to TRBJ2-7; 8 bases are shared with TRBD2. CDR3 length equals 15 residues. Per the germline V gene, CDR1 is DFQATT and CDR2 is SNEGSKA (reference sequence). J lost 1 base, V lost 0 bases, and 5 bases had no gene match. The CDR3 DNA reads TGCAGTGCTAGAGATCCGGCTAGCGGGTCCTACGAGCAGTACTTC. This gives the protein CSARDPASGSYEQYF.

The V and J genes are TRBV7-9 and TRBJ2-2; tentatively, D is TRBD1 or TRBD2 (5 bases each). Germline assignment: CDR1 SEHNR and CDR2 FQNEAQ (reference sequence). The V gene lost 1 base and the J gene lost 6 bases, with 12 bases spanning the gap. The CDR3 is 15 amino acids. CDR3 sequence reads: CASSLGRQGPGELFF. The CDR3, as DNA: TGTGCCAGCAGCTTAGGACGTCAGGGACCCGGGGAGCTGTTTTTT.

CDR3 sequence: CASSATGVQGFEQYF. The CDR3 DNA is TGTGCCAGCAGCGCCACCGGAGTACAGGGATTCGAGCAGTACTTC. This chain connects TRBV7-9 to TRBJ2-7, with D possibly TRBD1 on 6 matching bases. The V gene's germline CDR1 is SEHNR and CDR2 FQNEAQ (reference sequence). This CDR3 spans 15 amino acids. The V end lost 5 bases, the J end lost 6 bases, and 20 bases lay between the germline ends.

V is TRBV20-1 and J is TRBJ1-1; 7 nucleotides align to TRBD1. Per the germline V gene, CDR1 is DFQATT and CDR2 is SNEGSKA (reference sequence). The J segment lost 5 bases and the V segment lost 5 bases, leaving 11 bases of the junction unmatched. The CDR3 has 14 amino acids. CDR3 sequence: CSAEEDRRKTEAFF. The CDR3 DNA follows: TGCAGTGCTGAGGAGGACAGGAGGAAGACTGAAGCTTTCTTT.

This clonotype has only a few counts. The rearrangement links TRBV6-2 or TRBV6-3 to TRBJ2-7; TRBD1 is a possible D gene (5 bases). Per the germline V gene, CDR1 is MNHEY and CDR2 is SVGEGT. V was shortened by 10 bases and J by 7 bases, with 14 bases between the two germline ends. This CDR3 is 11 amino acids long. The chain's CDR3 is CATAGAEEQYF. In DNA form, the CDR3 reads TGTGCCACCGCTGGGGCGGAGGAGCAGTACTTC.

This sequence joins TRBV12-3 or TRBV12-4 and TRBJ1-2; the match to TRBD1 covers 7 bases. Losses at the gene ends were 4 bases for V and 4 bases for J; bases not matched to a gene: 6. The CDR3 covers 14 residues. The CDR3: CASSSGRGVYGYTF. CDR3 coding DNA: TGTGCCAGCAGTTCAGGCAGGGGGGTCTATGGCTACACCTTC.